This entry concerns a single TCR beta chain. This specimen belongs to a study of blood T cell repertoires in COVID-19. Trimming cost V 3 bases and J 7 bases; bases outside gene matches: 3. The CDR3 covers 13 residues. From germline, CDR1 is SGHAT and CDR2 FQNNGV. Profiling relied on immunoSEQ multiplex PCR, and the TCRdb table lists in-frame clones only, not all of them. The sample has hundreds of thousands of clones, approximately 85% seen once. The sequenced material came from peripheral blood. The clonotype was recovered from a man between 50 and 59 years old with active or convalescent COVID-19. The chain combines TRBV11-2 with TRBJ1-5; 7 bases fit TRBD1. The CDR3 bases are TGTGCCAGCAGCTTGAGGGACAGCCAGCCCCAGCATTTT. This sequence encodes CASSLRDSQPQHF. The full variable domain, its missing parts supplied by reference TRBV11-2 and TRBJ1-5, is EAGVAQSPRYKIIEKRQSVAFWCNPISGHATLYWYQQILGQGPKLLIQFQNNGVVDDSQLPKDRFSAERLKGVDSTLKIQPAKLEDSAVYLCASSLRDSQPQHFGDGTRLSIL.